Sequencing of this T cell receptor (beta chain) was carried out in a study of CD8 T cells in Susac syndrome. Concerning this clonotype itself: Its ends do not fully match the called genes, so a read error is possible.

RNA was extracted with the RNeasy kit, and a quantity of roughly 0.5 to 1 ug was reverse transcribed using random hexamers. TCRdb recomputed calls from the immunoSEQ multiplex PCR reads with MiXCR, one row per CDR3 protein. The sample consists of 150,000 to 200,000 distinct CDR3 sequences, just over 90% of them appearing once. The germline V gene has CDR1 DFQATT and CDR2 SNEGSKA (reference sequence). The CDR3 is 14 amino acids. The receptor's source is a human donor in good health. The gene calls are TRBV20-1 and TRBJ2-7; no definite D call. Sample: CD4+ T cells from PBMCs. The CDR3 bases are TGCAGTGCTCGAGAGTGGATTACTTCCGTCGAGCAGTACTTC. Its translation is CSAREWITSVEQYF.